The following is a T cell receptor beta chain sequence with its context. There are 15 residues in the CDR3. The V and J ends lost 0 bases and 7 bases, in that order; junction bases with no gene match: 4. Germline CDR1 is MNHNS and CDR2 is SASEGT. This record comes from a study of blood T cell repertoires in COVID-19. About the research overall: Samples representing acute and convalescent COVID-19 were sourced from the United States, Italy and Spain. Sample material is recorded as cDNA or gDNA derived from T cells, B-cell-depleted T cells, or PBMCs.

In the original processing: Quantification of nucleated cells was approximated via reference gene primer amplification. This table comes from immunoSEQ multiplex PCR, and its TCRdb copy is limited to in-frame clones, with some not included. V, J and clone size are taken as reported in that table, and D and trimming were inferred from the DNA itself. The sample includes more than 95,000 clones, 80% to 90% seen only once; the top ten take roughly 9.4%. The chain carries TRBV6-1 and TRBJ1-4, with 8 bases aligning to TRBD1. The material sequenced was peripheral blood. The clonotype originates from a woman in her 70s with acute or convalescent COVID-19. Here the CDR3 reads CASSEAGQGGEKLFF. CDR3 in DNA: TGTGCCAGCAGTGAAGCCGGACAGGGTGGTGAAAAACTGTTTTTT.